The clone carrying this T cell receptor beta chain was seen more than once but under ten times. Per the original methods: For nucleated cells, counts were estimated from reference gene primer amplification. Clones were sequenced by immunoSEQ multiplex PCR, and TCRdb holds only the in-frame ones, with some missing. V and J calls plus clone size are reproduced from that table; the DNA served to infer D and trimming. The sample lists 200,000 to 250,000 clones; over 70% were seen once. The sample is drawn from a study of blood T cell repertoires in COVID-19. Looking at the study overall: The origin of the acute and convalescent COVID-19 samples was the United States, Italy and Spain. The analysed material was cDNA or gDNA that came from T cells, B-cell-depleted T cells, or PBMCs.

This CDR3 spans 16 amino acids. CDR1 LGHDT and CDR2 YNNKEL come from the germline V gene (reference sequence). The V and J ends lost 4 bases and 2 bases, in that order; junction bases with no gene match: 11. V and J are TRBV3-1 (or the pseudogene TRBV3-2) and TRBJ2-7; 7 bases line up with TRBD2. Sequenced material: peripheral blood. This TCR derives from a woman between 65 and 79 years old with acute or convalescent COVID-19. The CDR3 here is CASSPRPSSGPYEQYF. The DNA for the CDR3 is TGTGCCAGCAGCCCCCGACCCTCTAGCGGACCCTACGAGCAGTACTTC.